These T cell receptor beta chains were read from a single sample in a study of T-cell memory formation after mild COVID-19. Each CDR3 protein gets one entry after TCRdb re-called the 5' RACE reads with MiXCR. The sample lists about 130,000 distinct CDR3 sequences, approximately 16% seen once, with approximately 14% in the top ten. Source material: PBMCs or a T cell subset sorted from them (not recorded which). Receptor source: an adult woman who had mild COVID-19 (a few samples of this study predate the infection). Cell type and time point are not known. Both conserved end residues are part of each CDR3. Each record gives: V gene, clone size, D gene, J gene, CDR3 protein, CDR3 DNA. D genes are given only for firm matches. For some rows the clone size is stated as once, few or many, or as a class when expanded; others skip it.

v_call: TRBV11-3; clone_size: NA; d_call: NA; j_call: TRBJ2-1; cdr3_aa: CASSLDSGVRNEQFF; cdr3_nt: TGTGCCAGCAGCTTAGATTCGGGAGTACGCAATGAGCAGTTCTTC
v_call: TRBV20-1; clone_size: NA; d_call: TRBD2; j_call: TRBJ2-1; cdr3_aa: CSASDRTSGRYNEQFF; cdr3_nt: TGCAGTGCTAGCGATCGGACTAGCGGGAGGTACAATGAGCAGTTCTTC
v_call: TRBV6-5; clone_size: few; d_call: NA; j_call: TRBJ2-1; cdr3_aa: CASSHDRSSYNEQFF; cdr3_nt: TGTGCCAGCAGTCACGACCGGAGCTCCTACAATGAGCAGTTCTTC
v_call: TRBV3-1; clone_size: NA; d_call: NA; j_call: TRBJ2-2; cdr3_aa: CASSQGQLNTGELFF; cdr3_nt: TGTGCCAGCAGCCAAGGACAGTTGAACACCGGGGAGCTGTTTTTT
v_call: TRBV5-1; clone_size: medium-sized; d_call: NA; j_call: TRBJ2-5; cdr3_aa: CASRKGLQETQYF; cdr3_nt: TGCGCCAGCCGTAAAGGACTACAAGAGACCCAGTACTTC
v_call: TRBV5-1; clone_size: few; d_call: NA; j_call: TRBJ2-7; cdr3_aa: CASSLNHEGGTYEQYF; cdr3_nt: TGCGCCAGCAGCTTGAATCACGAGGGGGGTACCTACGAGCAGTACTTC
v_call: TRBV4-1; clone_size: few; d_call: TRBD1; j_call: TRBJ1-4; cdr3_aa: CASSPRYRTGPEKLFF; cdr3_nt: TGCGCCAGCAGCCCCCGCTACAGGACAGGCCCAGAGAAACTGTTTTTT
v_call: TRBV7-7; clone_size: few; d_call: TRBD2; j_call: TRBJ2-1; cdr3_aa: CASSLIAGGDNEQFF; cdr3_nt: TGTGCTAGCAGCTTAATAGCGGGAGGCGACAATGAGCAGTTCTTC
v_call: TRBV3-1; clone_size: NA; d_call: NA; j_call: TRBJ2-7; cdr3_aa: CASSQELLLSYEQYF; cdr3_nt: TGTGCCAGCAGCCAAGAACTCCTTCTTTCCTACGAGCAGTACTTC
v_call: TRBV20-1; clone_size: many; d_call: TRBD2; j_call: TRBJ2-3; cdr3_aa: CSASIAGVVSTQYF; cdr3_nt: TGCAGTGCTAGCATAGCGGGAGTAGTGAGTACGCAGTATTTT
v_call: TRBV27; clone_size: few; d_call: NA; j_call: TRBJ2-7; cdr3_aa: CASSSGLSLYEQYF; cdr3_nt: TGTGCCAGCAGTTCCGGACTATCCCTTTACGAGCAGTACTTC
v_call: TRBV29-1; clone_size: few; d_call: TRBD1; j_call: TRBJ1-4; cdr3_aa: CSVGTGGTEKLFF; cdr3_nt: TGCAGCGTTGGCACAGGGGGCACAGAAAAACTGTTTTTT
v_call: TRBV7-9; clone_size: NA; d_call: NA; j_call: TRBJ2-3; cdr3_aa: CASSLPDTQYF; cdr3_nt: TGTGCCAGCAGCCTCCCAGATACGCAGTATTTT
v_call: TRBV7-3; clone_size: once; d_call: NA; j_call: TRBJ1-6; cdr3_aa: CASSATGTAGSPLHF; cdr3_nt: TGTGCCAGCAGCGCTACCGGGACGGCGGGGTCACCCCTCCACTTT
v_call: TRBV6-4; clone_size: NA; d_call: NA; j_call: TRBJ2-1; cdr3_aa: CASSDGYNEQFF; cdr3_nt: TGTGCCAGCAGTGACGGCTACAATGAGCAGTTCTTC
v_call: TRBV20-1; clone_size: NA; d_call: NA; j_call: TRBJ2-3; cdr3_aa: CSANFGTDTQYF; cdr3_nt: TGCAGTGCTAACTTCGGCACAGATACGCAGTATTTT
v_call: TRBV5-4; clone_size: NA; d_call: TRBD1; j_call: TRBJ2-5; cdr3_aa: CASSFGQEVETQYF; cdr3_nt: TGTGCCAGCAGCTTCGGACAGGAGGTCGAGACCCAGTACTTC
v_call: TRBV4-1; clone_size: few; d_call: NA; j_call: TRBJ2-7; cdr3_aa: CASSRGVGSTYEQYF; cdr3_nt: TGCGCCAGCAGCCGGGGGGTCGGTTCTACCTACGAGCAGTACTTC
v_call: TRBV12-3/TRBV12-4; clone_size: many; d_call: TRBD2; j_call: TRBJ2-3; cdr3_aa: CASSLQAGADTQYF; cdr3_nt: TGTGCCAGCAGTTTACAAGCGGGAGCAGATACGCAGTATTTT
v_call: TRBV7-6; clone_size: NA; d_call: NA; j_call: TRBJ2-1; cdr3_aa: CASSPPGAYNEQFF; cdr3_nt: TGTGCCAGCAGCCCTCCTGGGGCATACAATGAGCAGTTCTTC
v_call: TRBV27; clone_size: NA; d_call: TRBD1; j_call: TRBJ1-4; cdr3_aa: CASSLSQGGRKLFF; cdr3_nt: TGTGCCAGCAGTTTGAGCCAGGGGGGTAGAAAACTGTTTTTT
v_call: TRBV12-3/TRBV12-4; clone_size: NA; d_call: NA; j_call: TRBJ2-5; cdr3_aa: CASSPWGIEETQYF; cdr3_nt: TGTGCCAGCAGTCCTTGGGGGATTGAGGAGACCCAGTACTTC
v_call: TRBV5-1; clone_size: many; d_call: TRBD2; j_call: TRBJ2-3; cdr3_aa: CASSLEGELAGGEHTDTQYF; cdr3_nt: TGCGCCAGCAGCTTGGAAGGAGAACTAGCGGGGGGCGAACACACAGATACGCAGTATTTT
v_call: TRBV12-3/TRBV12-4; clone_size: many; d_call: NA; j_call: TRBJ1-6; cdr3_aa: CASSLWGEDSPLHF; cdr3_nt: TGTGCCAGCAGTTTATGGGGGGAAGATTCACCCCTCCACTTT
v_call: TRBV7-3; clone_size: few; d_call: TRBD2; j_call: TRBJ2-2; cdr3_aa: CASSSSGTSGSGELFF; cdr3_nt: TGTGCCAGCAGCTCCTCCGGGACTAGCGGTTCCGGGGAGCTGTTTTTT
v_call: TRBV4-1; clone_size: few; d_call: NA; j_call: TRBJ2-4; cdr3_aa: CASSQGSASNIQYF; cdr3_nt: TGCGCCAGCAGCCAAGGGTCTGCTAGCAACATTCAGTACTTC
v_call: TRBV5-1; clone_size: NA; d_call: TRBD1; j_call: TRBJ2-1; cdr3_aa: CASSSGTVYSYNEQFF; cdr3_nt: TGCGCCAGCAGCTCCGGGACAGTCTACTCCTACAATGAGCAGTTCTTC
v_call: TRBV2; clone_size: NA; d_call: TRBD2; j_call: TRBJ2-1; cdr3_aa: CATGTSGMTLGGEQFF; cdr3_nt: TGTGCCACCGGGACTAGCGGGATGACCCTTGGGGGTGAGCAGTTCTTC
v_call: TRBV7-9; clone_size: few; d_call: TRBD1; j_call: TRBJ2-5; cdr3_aa: CASYSWGQGGETQYF; cdr3_nt: TGTGCCAGCTACTCTTGGGGACAGGGAGGAGAGACCCAGTACTTC
v_call: TRBV20-1; clone_size: few; d_call: NA; j_call: TRBJ2-7; cdr3_aa: CSAGLLEPEGGYEQYF; cdr3_nt: TGCAGTGCTGGACTACTAGAGCCCGAGGGTGGGTACGAGCAGTACTTC
v_call: TRBV24-1; clone_size: NA; d_call: NA; j_call: TRBJ2-3; cdr3_aa: CATGARGSTDTQYF; cdr3_nt: TGTGCCACCGGGGCCAGGGGAAGCACAGATACGCAGTATTTT
v_call: TRBV5-4; clone_size: few; d_call: NA; j_call: TRBJ1-2; cdr3_aa: CASSQTPLIHYGYTF; cdr3_nt: TGTGCCAGCAGCCAGACGCCTCTGATCCACTATGGCTACACCTTC
v_call: TRBV7-9; clone_size: NA; d_call: TRBD2; j_call: TRBJ2-3; cdr3_aa: CASSPGTSGSSSTDTQYF; cdr3_nt: TGTGCCAGCAGCCCAGGGACTAGCGGGTCCTCTAGCACAGATACGCAGTATTTT
v_call: TRBV5-1; clone_size: few; d_call: NA; j_call: TRBJ2-7; cdr3_aa: CASSLRWGDASEQYF; cdr3_nt: TGCGCCAGCAGCTTGAGGTGGGGGGACGCGAGCGAGCAGTACTTC
v_call: TRBV7-2; clone_size: few; d_call: TRBD2; j_call: TRBJ2-5; cdr3_aa: CASRSGGQETQYF; cdr3_nt: TGTGCCAGCAGATCGGGGGGGCAAGAGACCCAGTACTTC
v_call: TRBV7-2; clone_size: many; d_call: NA; j_call: TRBJ2-1; cdr3_aa: CASSSGPNEQFF; cdr3_nt: TGTGCCAGCAGCTCGGGCCCCAATGAGCAGTTCTTC
v_call: TRBV7-2; clone_size: few; d_call: NA; j_call: TRBJ2-1; cdr3_aa: CASSLRGGEQFF; cdr3_nt: TGTGCCAGCAGCTTACGGGGTGGTGAGCAGTTCTTC
v_call: TRBV12-3/TRBV12-4; clone_size: NA; d_call: NA; j_call: TRBJ2-3; cdr3_aa: CASSLTGILGDTQYF; cdr3_nt: TGTGCCAGCAGTTTAACCGGGATCCTAGGAGATACGCAGTATTTT
v_call: TRBV5-1; clone_size: NA; d_call: TRBD1; j_call: TRBJ2-1; cdr3_aa: CASSRMYGTGNEQFF; cdr3_nt: TGCGCCAGCAGCCGGATGTATGGGACAGGCAATGAGCAGTTCTTC
v_call: TRBV25-1; clone_size: few; d_call: NA; j_call: TRBJ1-5; cdr3_aa: CASRPGGGDQPQHF; cdr3_nt: TGTGCCAGCAGGCCCGGGGGGGGCGATCAGCCCCAGCATTTT
v_call: TRBV20-1; clone_size: few; d_call: NA; j_call: TRBJ2-7; cdr3_aa: CSASGLGYEQYF; cdr3_nt: TGCAGTGCTAGTGGGCTTGGTTACGAGCAGTACTTC
v_call: TRBV4-2; clone_size: many; d_call: TRBD2; j_call: TRBJ2-3; cdr3_aa: CASSQEASGGADTQYF; cdr3_nt: TGTGCCAGCAGCCAAGAGGCTAGCGGGGGGGCAGATACGCAGTATTTT
v_call: TRBV24-1; clone_size: NA; d_call: TRBD2; j_call: TRBJ2-1; cdr3_aa: CATSALGQPAAGAGNEQFF; cdr3_nt: TGTGCCACCTCTGCGCTCGGACAACCCGCGGCGGGAGCGGGCAATGAGCAGTTCTTC